These T cell receptor beta chains were read from a single sample in a study of blood T cell repertoires in COVID-19. The method was immunoSEQ multiplex PCR; TCRdb's version includes in-frame clones alone and lacks a portion of them. The sample has about 220,000 clones, approximately 86% seen once. Material: peripheral blood. The receptors stem from a man in his forties or fifties with acute or convalescent COVID-19. Each CDR3 is given with its conserved first and last residue. D genes are given only for firm matches. Clone sizes are given selectively: once, few, many, or a class where the clone is expanded.

V gene,D gene,J gene,clone size,CDR3 protein,CDR3 DNA
TRBV6-6,-,TRBJ1-5,-,CASSYQGGRNQPQHF,TGTGCCAGCAGTTACCAGGGTGGTAGAAATCAGCCCCAGCATTTT
TRBV5-1,-,TRBJ2-1,once,CASSSQGNEQFF,TGCGCCAGCAGCTCACAGGGTAATGAGCAGTTCTTC
TRBV4-1,-,TRBJ1-3,once,CASSQDPVPPGNTIYF,TGCGCCAGCAGCCAAGACCCAGTCCCGCCTGGAAACACCATATATTTT
TRBV28,-,TRBJ1-5,-,CASSRKWQFGLNQPQHF,TGTGCCAGCAGTCGAAAATGGCAGTTTGGTCTCAATCAGCCCCAGCATTTT
TRBV21-1,-,TRBJ1-6,-,CASSKASPGQQLTSYNSPLHF,TGTGCCAGCAGCAAAGCGAGTCCGGGACAGCAATTAACCTCCTATAATTCACCCCTCCACTTT
TRBV28,-,TRBJ1-3,-,CASSLNPGGASTIYF,TGTGCCAGCAGTTTAAACCCCGGGGGGGCGAGCACCATATATTTT
TRBV12-3/TRBV12-4,-,TRBJ1-4,-,CASSAQEDEKLFF,TGTGCCAGCAGTGCTCAGGAGGACGAAAAACTGTTTTTT
TRBV5-4,TRBD1,TRBJ1-5,few,CASSQQGARNQPQHF,TGTGCCAGCAGCCAACAGGGGGCGCGAAATCAGCCCCAGCATTTT
TRBV25-1,-,TRBJ2-3,-,CASSELSLTDTQYF,TGTGCCAGCAGTGAACTGTCCCTCACAGATACGCAGTATTTT
TRBV6-5,-,TRBJ2-7,-,CASRADSLIYEQYF,TGTGCCAGCAGAGCCGACAGTCTAATCTACGAGCAGTACTTC
TRBV21-1,-,TRBJ2-7,-,CASRTGSYEQYF,TGTGCCAGCAGGACAGGTTCCTACGAGCAGTACTTC
TRBV28,-,TRBJ2-5,-,CASSLPSGLETQYF,TGTGCCAGCAGTTTGCCGAGCGGGTTAGAGACCCAGTACTTC
TRBV6-5,TRBD1,TRBJ2-7,-,CASRSLYRGSYEQYF,TGTGCCAGCCGTTCCTTATACAGGGGGAGCTACGAGCAGTACTTC
TRBV19,-,TRBJ1-1,-,CASSTQSGGMNTEAFF,TGTGCCAGTAGTACCCAATCCGGGGGGATGAACACTGAAGCTTTCTTT
TRBV7-3,-,TRBJ2-2,-,CASSLGAELFF,TGTGCCAGCAGCTTGGGAGCGGAGCTGTTTTTT
TRBV24-1,-,TRBJ1-5,-,CATRGGAEDQPQHF,TGTGCCACCAGGGGAGGGGCGGAGGATCAGCCCCAGCATTTT
TRBV29-1,TRBD1,TRBJ1-2,once,CSVAGQGMDGYTF,TGCAGCGTTGCGGGACAGGGGATGGATGGCTACACCTTC
TRBV19,-,TRBJ1-6,-,CASGDGQNNSPLHF,TGTGCCAGTGGGGACGGACAGAATAATTCACCCCTCCACTTT
TRBV3-1/TRBV3-2,-,TRBJ1-1,-,CASSLRWRETEAFF,TGTGCCAGCAGCCTCCGGTGGAGGGAGACTGAAGCTTTCTTT
TRBV6-6,-,TRBJ1-3,-,CASSYSTVGNTIYF,TGTGCCAGCAGTTACTCGACAGTTGGAAACACCATATATTTT
TRBV19,-,TRBJ2-2,-,CATPSSANTGELFF,TGTGCCACCCCAAGCAGCGCGAACACCGGGGAGCTGTTTTTT
TRBV3-1/TRBV3-2,-,TRBJ2-1,-,CASSQGATAYNEQFF,TGTGCCAGCAGCCAAGGAGCGACAGCTTACAATGAGCAGTTCTTC
TRBV3-1/TRBV3-2,-,TRBJ2-7,-,CASSQYRGQIAYEQYF,TGTGCCAGCAGCCAATACCGTGGACAGATCGCCTACGAGCAGTACTTC
TRBV27,-,TRBJ1-5,-,CASSPPYQPQHF,TGTGCCAGCAGTCCCCCCTATCAGCCCCAGCATTTT
TRBV19,TRBD1,TRBJ1-1,-,CASILTGAGRNTEAFF,TGTGCCAGTATATTGACAGGGGCGGGACGGAACACTGAAGCTTTCTTT
TRBV7-9,-,TRBJ1-4,-,CASSLGQDNEKLFF,TGTGCCAGCAGCTTGGGGCAAGATAATGAAAAACTGTTTTTT
TRBV11-2,TRBD1,TRBJ2-5,-,CASSSPWDSQETQYF,TGTGCCAGCAGCTCCCCCTGGGACAGCCAAGAGACCCAGTACTTC
TRBV5-1,-,TRBJ2-1,-,CASSSALSYNEQFF,TGCGCCAGCAGCTCCGCGTTGTCCTACAATGAGCAGTTCTTC
TRBV27,TRBD2,TRBJ2-7,-,CASSFLSGGNHYEQYF,TGTGCCAGCAGTTTTTTAAGCGGGGGCAATCACTACGAGCAGTACTTC
TRBV27,-,TRBJ1-4,-,CASSLSGFNEKLFF,TGTGCCAGCAGTTTATCCGGGTTTAATGAAAAACTGTTTTTT
TRBV6-5,TRBD1,TRBJ2-1,-,CASSRATGSRVQFF,TGTGCCAGCAGTCGGGCGACAGGGAGCAGGGTACAGTTCTTC
TRBV27,-,TRBJ1-5,-,CASSPGGGKTYQPQHF,TGTGCCAGCAGCCCGGGAGGTGGGAAGACCTATCAGCCCCAGCATTTT
TRBV9,-,TRBJ2-2,-,CASSEWGQGPPGELFF,TGTGCCAGCAGCGAATGGGGACAAGGACCCCCCGGGGAGCTGTTTTTT
TRBV6-5,-,TRBJ1-2,-,CASSYDKNYGYTF,TGTGCCAGCAGTTACGACAAAAACTATGGCTACACCTTC
TRBV6-1,-,TRBJ1-3,-,CASSEWQFGNTIYF,TGTGCCAGCAGTGAATGGCAGTTTGGAAACACCATATATTTT
TRBV6-6,-,TRBJ1-2,-,CASRLDGGYTF,TGTGCCAGCAGACTCGACGGGGGCTACACCTTC
TRBV29-1,-,TRBJ2-3,-,CSVEAPGAHTQYF,TGCAGCGTTGAAGCCCCGGGAGCACATACGCAGTATTTT
TRBV2,-,TRBJ1-6,-,CASGSGLGNSPLHF,TGTGCCAGCGGGTCAGGGTTGGGTAATTCACCCCTCCACTTT
TRBV7-9,-,TRBJ1-6,-,CASSLKTVGDSPLHF,TGTGCCAGCAGCTTAAAGACGGTCGGGGATTCACCCCTCCACTTT
TRBV3-1/TRBV3-2,-,TRBJ2-3,-,CASSQDRVTQYF,TGTGCCAGCAGCCAAGATCGGGTTACGCAGTATTTT
TRBV27,-,TRBJ1-6,-,CASSFVSPSSYNSPLHF,TGTGCCAGCAGTTTCGTGTCCCCGAGCTCCTATAATTCACCCCTCCACTTT
TRBV4-1,TRBD1,TRBJ2-2,-,CASSQPDRATGELFF,TGCGCCAGCAGCCAACCGGACAGGGCCACCGGGGAGCTGTTTTTT
TRBV27,-,TRBJ2-7,-,CASSLMGQGPYEQYF,TGTGCCAGCAGTTTAATGGGGCAAGGGCCCTACGAGCAGTACTTC
TRBV19,-,TRBJ1-3,-,CASSGRYSGNTIYF,TGTGCCAGTAGTGGCAGATACTCTGGAAACACCATATATTTT
TRBV4-1,TRBD1,TRBJ2-5,-,CASSHPTGVETQYF,TGCGCCAGCAGCCACCCGACAGGGGTAGAGACCCAGTACTTC
TRBV5-1,-,TRBJ2-5,-,CASSVQPGAQETQYF,TGCGCCAGCAGCGTCCAGCCAGGGGCCCAAGAGACCCAGTACTTC